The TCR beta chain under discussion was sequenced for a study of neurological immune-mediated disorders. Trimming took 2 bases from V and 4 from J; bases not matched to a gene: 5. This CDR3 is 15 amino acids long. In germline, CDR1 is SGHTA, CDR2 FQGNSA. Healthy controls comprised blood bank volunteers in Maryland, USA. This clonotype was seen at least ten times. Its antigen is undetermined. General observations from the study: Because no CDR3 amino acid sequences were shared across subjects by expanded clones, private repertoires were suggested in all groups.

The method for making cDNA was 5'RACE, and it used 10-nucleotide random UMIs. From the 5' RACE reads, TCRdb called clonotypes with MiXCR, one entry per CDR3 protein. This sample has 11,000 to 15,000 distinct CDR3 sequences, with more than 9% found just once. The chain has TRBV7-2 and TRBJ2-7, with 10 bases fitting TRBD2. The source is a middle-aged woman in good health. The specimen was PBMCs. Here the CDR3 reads CASSLLAGVIYEQYF. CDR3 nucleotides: TGTGCCAGCAGCTTACTAGCGGGAGTGATATACGAGCAGTACTTC.